This T cell receptor beta chain was obtained from a study of vaccination and CD4 T cells after COVID-19. Study in general: Convalescents were six males and four females, two of them Hispanic.

Germline loops: CDR1 MNHNS, CDR2 SASEGT. There are 14 residues in the CDR3. Unmatched junction bases numbered 9, after V lost 6 bases and J lost 6 bases. The assay that was used to sequence DNA from cultured CD4+ T cells was the Oncomine TCR Beta short-read assay. TCRdb recomputed calls from the PCR reads with MiXCR, one row per CDR3 protein. The sample has about 6,800 distinct CDR3 sequences, roughly three fifths seen once; the top ten hold approximately 24%. As concerns this clonotype: Its antigen is not known.

Treatment described: roughly 11-day PBMC culture with coronavirus spike peptide pools or control peptides (ViraFEST assay). The unexposed donor provided CD4+ T cells, which were taken before the COVID-19 pandemic (2011-2018). ViraFEST sequenced TCRs after peptide-pool expansion of antigen-specific T cells. The sample was CD4+ T cells from blood, cultured in vitro. The clonotype was recovered from a human donor in good health. V is TRBV6-1 and J is TRBJ1-1, with TRBD1 matching 8 bases. The CDR3 sequence: CASRVTGVLAEAFF. CDR3 nucleotides: TGTGCCAGCAGGGTGACAGGGGTGTTGGCTGAAGCTTTCTTT.